Following are 22 T cell receptor beta chains from one sample sequenced in a study of Graves' ophthalmopathy and Graves' hyperthyroidism. For repertoire sequencing, the TCR beta CDR3 regions were amplified from RNA transcripts. A first-round RT-PCR used HTBI primers, followed by a second-round multiplex PCR. MiXCR, run by TCRdb on the multiplex PCR reads, gives a single entry per CDR3 protein. The sample includes about 400,000 distinct CDR3 sequences, around 16% of them seen just once. Sequences were obtained from peripheral blood. All receptors come from a woman younger than 35 with Graves' ophthalmopathy.

V usage is TRBV12-5 and J usage is TRBJ2-2; 9 bases fit TRBD1. Germline assignment: CDR1 LGHNT and CDR2 FRNRAP. V lost 1 base to trimming and J lost 4 bases; unmatched junction nucleotides: 4. The CDR3 contains 16 residues. For the CDR3, the DNA is TGTGCTAGTGGTTTGGCGACAGGGGGAGGCACCGGGGAGCTGTTTTTT. Translating it yields CASGLATGGGTGELFF.

The chain has TRBV12-3 or TRBV12-4 and TRBJ2-2; D possibly matches TRBD1 or TRBD2 (5 bases each). The CDR3 runs 15 residues. V was shortened by 5 bases and J by 7 bases, with 17 bases between the two germline ends. DNA of the CDR3: TGTGCCAGCAGTATCCCCTTCGCGAGGGGCGGGGAGCTGTTTTTT. This gives the protein CASSIPFARGGELFF.

This clonotype was recorded at least ten times. Here the CDR3 reads CASSLAVQGGEQYF. DNA of the CDR3: TGTGCCAGCAGCTTAGCCGTGCAGGGGGGGGAGCAGTACTTC. This chain connects TRBV7-8 to TRBJ2-7; tentatively, D is TRBD1 or TRBD2 (7 bases each). The ends were cut back, 0 bases at V and 7 bases at J, with 13 bases in the middle. The CDR3 covers 14 residues. CDR1 is SGHVS and CDR2 is FQNEAQ in the germline V gene.

This clonotype has a count of ten or more. V usage is TRBV6-1 and J usage is TRBJ2-7, with 7 bases identical to TRBD1. CDR1 MNHNS and CDR2 SASEGT come from the germline V gene. Unmatched junction bases numbered 8, after V lost 7 bases and J lost 2 bases. CDR3 length: 14 amino acids. The CDR3 protein is CASNRQGTAYEQYF. CDR3 nucleotides: TGTGCCAGCAACCGACAGGGAACAGCCTACGAGCAGTACTTC.

This clonotype was detected ten times or more. The genes are TRBV9 and TRBJ2-7; perhaps TRBD2 as D (5 bases). Germline CDR1 is SGDLS and CDR2 is YYNGEE. V was trimmed by 4 bases and J by 1 base, leaving 18 bases between them. This CDR3 is 16 amino acids long. CDR3 sequence: CASSPRPEGSSYEQYF. CDR3 nucleotides: TGTGCCAGCAGCCCGCGCCCCGAGGGCTCATCCTACGAGCAGTACTTC.

This clonotype has at least ten counts. V is TRBV6-5 and J is TRBJ1-5; possible D gene TRBD1, 5 bases. The length of the CDR3 is 13 residues. Trimming removed 6 bases at V and 7 bases at J, with 13 bases between. CDR1 and CDR2 from the germline V gene are MNHEY and SVGAGI. CDR3 in amino acids: CASRILRGQPQHF. CDR3 DNA: TGTGCCAGCAGAATTCTACGGGGGCAGCCCCAGCATTTT.

This clonotype has ten or more counts. The chain combines TRBV12-3 or TRBV12-4 with TRBJ1-2, with 11 nucleotides matching TRBD1. The CDR3 has 17 amino acids. V was clipped by 8 bases and J by 1 base; unmatched bases: 12. The CDR3 region is CASGYSDRGRGNYGYTF. The CDR3 bases are TGTGCCAGCGGATACTCGGACAGGGGGCGGGGTAACTATGGCTACACCTTC.

The V call is TRBV19, the J call TRBJ2-2; the match to TRBD2 covers 15 bases. Trimming took 6 bases from V and 6 from J; bases not matched to a gene: 8. The CDR3 consists of 17 residues. The germline V gene encodes CDR1 LNHDA and CDR2 SQIVND (reference sequence). The CDR3 loop reads CASSTGTSGGYAGELFF. In nucleotides, the CDR3 is TGTGCCAGTAGCACCGGGACTAGCGGGGGGTACGCCGGGGAGCTGTTTTTT.

This clonotype has a count of ten or more. The J gene is TRBJ2-1, the V gene TRBV6-2 or TRBV6-3, with D unresolved. There are 13 residues in the CDR3. Deletions cut 2 bases from V and 5 bases from J, with 7 bases between. Germline-derived CDR1 and CDR2 are MNHEY and SVGEGT. This CDR3 reads CASSYPSDNEQFF. Here the CDR3 DNA reads TGTGCCAGCAGTTACCCGTCAGACAATGAGCAGTTCTTC.

This clonotype was detected a few times. The V call is TRBV28, the J call TRBJ1-2; 7 bases align to TRBD1. The ends lost 7 bases at V and 5 bases at J; junction bases unmatched: 7. The germline V gene has CDR1 MDHEN and CDR2 SYDVKM. The CDR3 totals 13 residues. CDR3 region: CASTLRGFYGYTF. The CDR3 DNA follows: TGTGCCAGCACCCTCAGGGGGTTTTATGGCTACACCTTC.

This clonotype was seen ten or more times. The chain employs TRBV28 and TRBJ2-5, with 10 bases identical to TRBD1. In germline, CDR1 is MDHEN, CDR2 SYDVKM. The CDR3 extends over 14 amino acids. Germline trimming cut 5 bases from V and 4 bases from J; bases unmatched to any gene: 4. In DNA form, the CDR3 reads TGTGCCAGCAGTGCGACAGGGGGCTCAGAGACCCAGTACTTC. It translates to CASSATGGSETQYF. Using reference TRBV28 and TRBJ2-5 for the parts outside the CDR3, the full variable domain is DVKVTQSSRYLVKRTGEKVFLECVQDMDHENMFWYRQDPGLGLRLIYFSYDVKMKEKGDIPEGYSVSREKKERFSLILESASTNQTSMYLCASSATGGSETQYFGPGTRLLVL.

The chain uses TRBV30 and TRBJ2-2, with TRBD1 matching over 7 bases. Germline trimming cut 2 bases from V and 1 base from J; bases unmatched to any gene: 7. CDR1 GTSNPN and CDR2 SVGIG come from the germline V gene (reference sequence). This CDR3 is built from 16 residues. CDR3 bases: TGTGCCTGGAGTTCCTACAGGGGCGAGAACACCGGGGAGCTGTTTTTT. Translated: CAWSSYRGENTGELFF.

This clonotype has a count of ten or more. This chain uses TRBV28 with TRBJ2-6; D not resolved. The CDR3 runs to 16 residues. V dropped 8 bases and J dropped 2 bases, with 16 bases sitting between them. CDR1 is MDHEN and CDR2 is SYDVKM in the germline V gene. This CDR3 is CASHTGPPAGANVLTF. CDR3 sequence (DNA): TGTGCCAGCCACACCGGGCCCCCCGCTGGGGCCAACGTCCTGACTTTC.

The V call is TRBV27, the J call TRBJ1-1, with 12 bases lining up with TRBD1. The germline V gene has CDR1 MNHEY and CDR2 SMNVEV (reference sequence). Unmatched junction bases numbered 7, after V lost 6 bases and J lost 2 bases. The CDR3 is 16 residues long. The CDR3 coding sequence is TGTGCCAGCAGCCGGGACAGGGGGCTTATCAACACTGAAGCTTTCTTT. It translates to CASSRDRGLINTEAFF.

This clonotype occurred many times. J is TRBJ2-4 and V is TRBV28; unclear D gene. Looked up from germline, CDR1 is MDHEN and CDR2 is SYDVKM. This CDR3 has 13 amino acids. V lost 6 bases and J 7 bases, leaving 13 bases between the germline ends. The CDR3 reads CASRPQTSNIQYF. DNA for the CDR3: TGTGCCAGCAGGCCCCAGACCTCGAACATTCAGTACTTC. The full variable domain, in which reference TRBV28 and TRBJ2-4 provide the parts outside the CDR3, is DVKVTQSSRYLVKRTGEKVFLECVQDMDHENMFWYRQDPGLGLRLIYFSYDVKMKEKGDIPEGYSVSREKKERFSLILESASTNQTSMYLCASRPQTSNIQYFGAGTRLSVL.

This clonotype appeared many times. The gene calls are TRBV15 and TRBJ1-6; the D is unclear. The germline CDR1 and CDR2 sequences are LNHNV and YYDKDF (reference sequence). This CDR3 contains 14 residues. The germline V and J ends were trimmed by 0 bases and 1 base, with 1 base remaining between them. CDR3 loop: CATSRDSYNSPLHF. CDR3 bases: TGTGCCACCAGCAGAGATTCCTATAATTCACCCCTCCACTTT.

This clonotype was counted ten times or more. The V gene is TRBV5-1, the J gene TRBJ2-7; 7 positions match TRBD1. Germline loops: CDR1 SGHRS, CDR2 YFSETQ. There are 13 residues in the CDR3. V shed 7 bases, J shed 6 bases, and the junction held 10 bases outside the gene matches. CDR3 nucleotides: TGCGCCAGCGCCGGGACAGCGGACCTCGAGCAGTACTTC. Protein: CASAGTADLEQYF.

The chain employs TRBV28 and TRBJ1-2; possibly TRBD1 for D (5 bases). This CDR3 has 14 amino acids. Trimming pared 8 bases from V and 5 bases from J, leaving 18 bases between. Germline V lookup: CDR1 MDHEN, CDR2 SYDVKM. CDR3 nucleotide sequence: TGTGCCAGCGGGGACGAAGGGGTATGGTATGGCTACACCTTC. Amino acids: CASGDEGVWYGYTF.

Remarks on this clonotype: Its ends do not fully match the called genes, so a read error is possible. The chain links TRBV28 to TRBJ2-4, with 9 bases fitting TRBD2. With the DNA end fitting TRBJ2-5 better, the J assignment may be wrong. The germline V gene has CDR1 MDHEN and CDR2 SYDVKM. The CDR3 extends over 15 amino acids. Here the CDR3 reads CTSSLDSGSSETQYF. CDR3 sequence (DNA): TGTACCAGCAGTTTGGATAGCGGGAGTTCAGAGACCCAGTACTTC.

Ten or more counts support this clonotype. CDR3: CASSYWTGPGANVLTF. DNA for the CDR3: TGTGCCAGCAGTTACTGGACAGGGCCAGGGGCCAACGTCCTGACTTTC. J is TRBJ2-6 and V is TRBV6-2 or TRBV6-3; 8 bases are a match to TRBD1. The CDR3 is 16 residues long. CDR1 is MNHEY and CDR2 is SVGEGT in the germline V gene. The V and J ends lost 1 base and 4 bases, in that order; junction bases with no gene match: 3.

This clonotype was seen repeatedly, ten times or more. The CDR3 is CSAHPPSGGSYEQYF. DNA for the CDR3: TGCAGTGCCCACCCCCCTAGCGGGGGATCCTACGAGCAGTACTTC. The J gene is TRBJ2-7, the V gene TRBV20-1; 10 bases map to TRBD2. V trimming: 6 bases; J trimming: 1 base; junction bases outside the gene matches: 9. This CDR3 has 15 amino acids. Germline V gene data show CDR1 as DFQATT and CDR2 as SNEGSKA (reference sequence).

The table lists this clonotype with many counts. The chain carries TRBV28 and TRBJ2-5; a weak D match, TRBD2 (7 bases). The CDR3 has 15 amino acids. The ends were cut back, 8 bases at V and 3 bases at J, with 19 bases in the middle. Per the germline V gene, CDR1 is MDHEN and CDR2 is SYDVKM. The CDR3 reads CASLGGAGAKETQYF. CDR3 DNA sequence: TGTGCCAGCCTCGGTGGGGCGGGGGCTAAAGAGACCCAGTACTTC. The variable domain in full, completed from reference TRBV28 and TRBJ2-5, reads DVKVTQSSRYLVKRTGEKVFLECVQDMDHENMFWYRQDPGLGLRLIYFSYDVKMKEKGDIPEGYSVSREKKERFSLILESASTNQTSMYLCASLGGAGAKETQYFGPGTRLLVL.